One sample yielded the 9 T cell receptor beta chains listed below, sequenced in a study of blood T cell repertoires in COVID-19 (dated by TCRdb to 2020 to 2022). The method behind the library was the immunoSEQ multiplex PCR assay. TCRdb stores this immuneACCESS table with in-frame sequences only. Part of the clones is absent; in the studies checked, under half of the shortfall reflects unresolved V genes, and no reason is known for the rest. This sample lists 110,000 to 150,000 clones; approximately 89% were detected once. About 1.8% of the sample is in the top ten clones. Material: peripheral blood. The source of these receptors is a woman aged 45-65 years with acute or convalescent COVID-19.

This chain connects TRBV6-6 to TRBJ2-2; D might be TRBD2 (6 bases). The V gene lost 6 bases and the J gene lost 3 bases, with 17 bases spanning the gap. Germline V gene sequence: CDR1 MNHNY, CDR2 SVGAGI (reference sequence). CDR3 size: 16 residues. The CDR3 loop is CASRDDRRGDTGELFF. CDR3 sequence (DNA): TGTGCCAGCAGGGACGATCGGAGGGGAGACACCGGGGAGCTGTTTTTT.

The genes are TRBV28 and TRBJ1-1; unclear D gene. The germline V gene has CDR1 MDHEN and CDR2 SYDVKM. This CDR3 is 15 amino acids long. Trimming removed 3 bases at V and 0 bases at J, with 11 bases between. The CDR3 region is CASSLYASMNTEAFF. The CDR3 DNA reads TGTGCCAGCAGTTTGTATGCGTCAATGAACACTGAAGCTTTCTTT.

The chain uses TRBV28 and TRBJ1-5; D perhaps matches TRBD1 (5 bases). There are 14 residues in the CDR3. In germline, CDR1 is MDHEN, CDR2 SYDVKM. Trimming took 6 bases from V and 4 from J, leaving 13 bases between them. CDR3: CASRTVSWNQPQHF. The CDR3 bases are TGTGCCAGCAGGACAGTTTCATGGAATCAGCCCCAGCATTTT.

The chain employs TRBV3-1 (or the pseudogene TRBV3-2) and TRBJ2-1; 10 nucleotides agree with TRBD2. Unmatched junction bases numbered 15, after V lost 4 bases and J lost 6 bases. In germline, CDR1 is LGHDT, CDR2 YNNKEL (reference sequence). CDR3 length: 18 residues. CDR3 loop: CASSRLSGGTSVGNEQFF. The CDR3 nucleotides are TGTGCCAGCAGCCGACTATCGGGGGGGACTAGCGTAGGCAATGAGCAGTTCTTC.

The rearrangement uses TRBV9 and TRBJ1-2, with unresolved D. This CDR3 has 15 residues. Trimming removed 0 bases from V and 4 bases from J, with 13 bases in between. CDR1 SGDLS and CDR2 YYNGEE come from the germline V gene. In DNA form, the CDR3 reads TGTGCCAGCAGCGTAGCGGCGGCCGAATTCTATGGCTACACCTTC. The encoded protein is CASSVAAAEFYGYTF. Complete variable domain (other parts from reference TRBV9 and TRBJ1-2): DSGVTQTPKHLITATGQRVTLRCSPRSGDLSVYWYQQSLDQGLQFLIQYYNGEERAKGNILERFSAQQFPDLHSELNLSSLELGDSALYFCASSVAAAEFYGYTFGSGTRLTVV.

The chain has TRBV28 and TRBJ1-1; D gene uncertain. The CDR3 length is 15 residues. Per germline, CDR1 MDHEN and CDR2 SYDVKM. The V end lost 5 bases, the J end lost 1 base, and 14 bases lay between the germline ends. CDR3 amino acids: CASSNRGIRNTEAFF. CDR3 in DNA: TGTGCCAGCAGTAACCGTGGTATTAGGAACACTGAAGCTTTCTTT.

The rearrangement links TRBV14 to TRBJ2-5; no clear D. This CDR3 has 14 amino acids. V lost 4 bases, J lost 2 bases, and 11 bases lay in between. Germline CDR1 SGHDN, CDR2 FVKESK. The CDR3 nucleotides are TGTGCCAGCAGCCTGGTCCCTGCGCAAGAGACCCAGTACTTC. Translated: CASSLVPAQETQYF.

This clone showed up just a few times. The rearrangement joins TRBV29-1 to TRBJ1-5, with 7 bases identical to TRBD1. Trimming at V came to 4 bases and at J to 6 bases, leaving 6 bases not matched to a gene. The CDR3 totals 13 residues. CDR1 SQVTM and CDR2 ANQGSEA come from the germline V gene. CDR3 DNA: TGCAGCGTTGTCCAGGGGGACGGTCAGCCCCAGCATTTT. Its protein product is CSVVQGDGQPQHF.

This chain uses TRBV19 with TRBJ1-5; 9 nucleotides align to TRBD1. The CDR3 is 15 amino acids. Germline CDR1 LNHDA, CDR2 SQIVND (reference sequence). V shed 5 bases, J shed 3 bases, and the junction held 5 bases outside the gene matches. The CDR3 loop reads CASSADRGDNQPQHF. CDR3 DNA: TGTGCCAGTAGTGCGGACAGGGGCGACAATCAGCCCCAGCATTTT.